This entry lists 31 T cell receptor beta chains sequenced from one sample in a study of early T cells in non-severe SARS-CoV-2 infection. Each CDR3 protein is one row after TCRdb ran MiXCR on the 5' RACE reads. The sample lists about 77,000 distinct CDR3 sequences; 9% to 10% were seen once. The sample was whole blood. Source of these receptors: an adult who was a healthcare worker with PCR-confirmed SARS-CoV-2 infection or an uninfected control (not recorded which).

Notes on this clonotype: The junction and the germline gene differ at one end; a read error may be behind it. The rearrangement joins TRBV7-3 to TRBJ2-1; weak D call: TRBD2 (5 bases). The CDR3 has 15 amino acids. Germline V gene sequence: CDR1 SGHTA, CDR2 FQGTGA. CDR3 sequence reads: CDSSGAESSYNEQFF. The CDR3 region has the DNA TGTGACAGCAGCGGAGCGGAGAGCTCCTACAATGAGCAGTTCTTC.

This clonotype appeared a few times. The J gene is TRBJ2-3, the V gene TRBV2, with D hard to call. This CDR3 comprises 12 residues. From germline, CDR1 is SNHLY and CDR2 FYNNEI. Trimming took 7 bases from V and 6 from J, leaving 11 bases between them. The CDR3 DNA reads as TGTGCCAGCAAGACCTTGGCGGATACGCAGTATTTT. This codes for CASKTLADTQYF.

The rearrangement uses TRBV12-3 or TRBV12-4 and TRBJ2-2; D is possibly TRBD1 (5 bases). This CDR3 spans 16 amino acids. The ends were cut back, 1 base at V and 4 bases at J, with 13 bases in the middle. For the CDR3, the DNA is TGTGCCAGCAGTTTAGGACAGTCCGATGCCACCGGGGAGCTGTTTTTT. Encoded protein: CASSLGQSDATGELFF.

This chain uses TRBV9 with TRBJ2-2; D gene uncertain. Germline V lookup: CDR1 SGDLS, CDR2 YYNGEE. Deletions cut 0 bases from V and 1 base from J, with 13 bases between. This CDR3 is built from 17 residues. The CDR3 loop is CASSVGTAVKNTGELFF. In DNA form, the CDR3 reads TGTGCCAGCAGCGTAGGCACAGCCGTTAAGAACACCGGGGAGCTGTTTTTT.

This clonotype was observed at least ten times. The chain recombines TRBV7-6 with TRBJ2-5, with 7 bases matching TRBD2. The length of the CDR3 is 16 residues. CDR1 is SGHVS, CDR2 FNYEAQ, per germline. V trimming: 5 bases; J trimming: 1 base; junction bases outside the gene matches: 10. The CDR3 DNA sequence: TGTGCCAGCAGCCTTAGGCTAGCGGAGAGCCAAGAGACCCAGTACTTC. Protein product: CASSLRLAESQETQYF.

This clonotype appeared a few times. The CDR3 sequence: CASSLGGGEDTQYF. CDR3 DNA: TGTGCCAGCAGCTTGGGGGGCGGGGAGGATACGCAGTATTTT. The genes are TRBV12-3 or TRBV12-4 and TRBJ2-3; D tentatively reads TRBD1 or TRBD2 (6 bases each). With 6 bases removed from V and 6 bases from J, the gap between germline ends came to 16 bases. This CDR3 has 14 residues.

This clonotype was counted ten times or more. The chain combines TRBV20-1 with TRBJ2-7, with D tentatively TRBD1 (6 bases). Between the trimmed V and J ends, which lost 0 bases and 5 bases, there was a span of 11 bases. CDR1 and CDR2 (germline): DFQATT, SNEGSKA (reference sequence). The CDR3 length is 13 residues. CDR3 region: CSARDYRVHEQYF. DNA of the CDR3: TGCAGTGCTAGAGATTACAGGGTACACGAGCAGTACTTC.

CDR3 DNA sequence: TGCAGCGTTGAAGACAGGGTTGGGGTCGAGCAGTACTTC. This encodes CSVEDRVGVEQYF. The chain employs TRBV29-1 and TRBJ2-7; D is perhaps TRBD1 (5 bases). V was shortened by 0 bases and J by 6 bases, with 12 bases between the two germline ends. Germline values: CDR1 SQVTM, CDR2 ANQGSEA. This CDR3 comprises 13 residues.

The chain joins TRBV7-9 to TRBJ1-4; no definite D call. Germline assignment: CDR1 SEHNR and CDR2 FQNEAQ (reference sequence). The V gene lost 5 bases and the J gene lost 5 bases, with 12 bases spanning the gap. CDR3 size: 14 residues. CDR3 protein: CASSLRSSNEKLFF. DNA of the CDR3: TGTGCCAGCAGCCTAAGGAGCTCAAATGAAAAACTGTTTTTT.

The sample holds a few counts of this clonotype. The V gene is TRBV27, the J gene TRBJ2-1; weak D call: TRBD1 (6 bases). Germline V gives CDR1 MNHEY, CDR2 SMNVEV (reference sequence). The V end lost 1 base, the J end lost 6 bases, and 13 bases lay between the germline ends. The CDR3 extends over 15 amino acids. This chain's CDR3 is CASSLWTAPSNEQFF. The DNA for the CDR3 is TGTGCCAGCAGTTTATGGACAGCCCCTTCCAATGAGCAGTTCTTC.

The chain links TRBV7-8 to TRBJ2-3; possibly TRBD1 for D (6 bases). Trimming cost V 5 bases and J 4 bases, with 16 bases left between them. The CDR3 has 15 residues. Germline CDR1 SGHVS, CDR2 FQNEAQ. CDR3 nucleotide sequence: TGTGCCAGCAGCCTAGGACAGATCAGCGCAGATACGCAGTATTTT. Its protein product is CASSLGQISADTQYF.

The chain has TRBV4-2 and TRBJ1-4; D is unclear. Trimming took 0 bases from V and 6 from J, leaving 14 bases between them. CDR1 is LGHNA and CDR2 is YNFKEQ in the germline V gene. CDR3 length equals 16 residues. In DNA, the CDR3 is TGTGCCAGCAGCCAAGACCCTGGCAGGCGGGATGAAAAACTGTTTTTT. Translation gives CASSQDPGRRDEKLFF.

There are a few counts of this clonotype. The genes are TRBV20-1 and TRBJ2-7; possibly TRBD1 or TRBD2 for D (5 bases each). Trimming left V 5 bases short and J 0 bases short, with 20 bases between. The germline CDR1 and CDR2 sequences are DFQATT and SNEGSKA (reference sequence). The CDR3 length is 16 residues. CDR3 protein: CSAARGPQSSSYEQYF. Here the CDR3 DNA reads TGCAGTGCTGCACGGGGACCTCAATCAAGCTCCTACGAGCAGTACTTC.

V and J are TRBV29-1 and TRBJ2-7; tentatively, D is TRBD1 (6 bases). V was pared by 4 bases and J by 5 bases, with 15 bases between. CDR1 SQVTM and CDR2 ANQGSEA come from the germline V gene. This CDR3 has 13 amino acids. CDR3 DNA sequence: TGCAGCGTTGGGACCGCAGGGGACCACGAGCAGTACTTC. It yields the protein CSVGTAGDHEQYF.

The V gene is TRBV4-1, the J gene TRBJ2-2, with 10 bases that match TRBD2. Germline CDR1 MGHRA, CDR2 YSYEKL. The CDR3 has 20 residues. The junction had 18 bases not matched to a gene; V was cut back by 2 bases and J by 6 bases. The CDR3 region is CASSQPPLRASGSFAGELFF. The CDR3, as DNA: TGCGCCAGCAGCCAACCACCTTTACGGGCTAGCGGGAGTTTCGCCGGGGAGCTGTTTTTT.

The rearrangement uses TRBV24-1 and TRBJ2-5, with 7 positions matching TRBD1. Germline V lookup: CDR1 KGHDR, CDR2 SFDVKD. V was clipped by 5 bases and J by 1 base; unmatched bases: 3. The length of the CDR3 is 14 residues. CDR3 residues: CATSVTGSQETQYF. The CDR3 region has the DNA TGTGCCACCAGTGTGACAGGGTCCCAAGAGACCCAGTACTTC.

This clonotype was counted ten times or more. V and J are TRBV3-1 and TRBJ1-4; D is undetermined. V shed 4 bases and J shed 12 bases, with 9 bases lying between them. Germline CDR1 is LGHDT and CDR2 is YNNKEL (reference sequence). This CDR3 is 11 amino acids long. The DNA of the CDR3 is TGTGCCAGCAGCCCTGGGGTGGAACTGTTTTTT. Translating it yields CASSPGVELFF. The full variable domain, in which reference TRBV3-1 and TRBJ1-4 provide the parts outside the CDR3, is DTAVSQTPKYLVTQMGNDKSIKCEQNLGHDTMYWYKQDSKKFLKIMFSYNNKELIINETVPNRFSPKSPDKAHLNLHINSLELGDSAVYFCASSPGVELFFGSGTQLSVL.

In this sample, this clonotype turned up a few times. This rearrangement joins TRBV27 to TRBJ2-7, with 8 bases matching TRBD1. V lost 2 bases to trimming and J lost 4 bases; unmatched junction nucleotides: 13. The CDR3 length is 17 residues. Looked up from germline, CDR1 is MNHEY and CDR2 is SMNVEV (reference sequence). CDR3 nucleotide sequence: TGTGCCAGCAGTTTAATCTACCGGACAGGGCCTAGGTACGAGCAGTACTTC. This encodes CASSLIYRTGPRYEQYF.

The chain combines TRBV28 with TRBJ2-1; possible D gene TRBD2, 5 bases. Germline-derived CDR1 and CDR2 are MDHEN and SYDVKM. The CDR3 covers 14 residues. V was trimmed by 8 bases and J by 9 bases, leaving 20 bases between them. CDR3 bases: TGTGCCAGCCAAACCTCACTAGTCCCCAGTGAGCAGTTCTTC. Amino acids: CASQTSLVPSEQFF.

J is TRBJ2-3 and V is TRBV20-1; TRBD2 matches at 8 bases. The CDR3 is made up of 15 amino acids. The V segment lost 5 bases and the J segment 2 bases; nucleotides outside the gene matches: 9. The germline V gene encodes CDR1 DFQATT and CDR2 SNEGSKA (reference sequence). DNA for the CDR3: TGCAGTGCTGCCCCACTAGCGGACATCACAGATACGCAGTATTTT. Residues: CSAAPLADITDTQYF.

The chain is built from TRBV7-2 and TRBJ1-2; 8 bases agree with TRBD1. Germline V lookup: CDR1 SGHTA, CDR2 FQGNSA. The V gene end was trimmed by 5 bases and the J gene end by 8 bases; junction bases not matched to a gene: 7. This CDR3 region has 13 residues. The CDR3 nucleotides read TGTGCCAGCAGCCACCGGGACAGGATGGGCTACACCTTC. It codes for CASSHRDRMGYTF.

This clonotype has at least ten counts. The CDR3 spells CASRFGSLRPEAFF. CDR3 bases: TGTGCCAGCAGGTTTGGGTCCCTGCGACCTGAAGCTTTCTTT. The genes are TRBV2 and TRBJ1-1; D is ambiguous. Germline CDR1 is SNHLY and CDR2 is FYNNEI. Trimming removed 6 bases at V and 6 bases at J, with 17 bases between. CDR3 length: 14 residues. Together with reference TRBV2 and TRBJ1-1, the CDR3 gives the full variable domain: EPEVTQTPSHQVTQMGQEVILRCVPISNHLYFYWYRQILGQKVEFLVSFYNNEISEKSEIFDDQFSVERPDGSNFTLKIRSTKLEDSAMYFCASRFGSLRPEAFFGQGTRLTVV.

This clonotype showed up just a few times. The chain joins TRBV28 to TRBJ2-5, with 12 bases lining up with TRBD2. CDR1 and CDR2 (germline): MDHEN, SYDVKM. The CDR3 extends over 15 amino acids. The trim removed 6 bases at V and 5 bases at J, leaving 7 bases unmatched. As DNA, the CDR3 is TGTGCCAGCAGCCCACCGACTAGCGGGAGCGAGACCCAGTACTTC. Residues: CASSPPTSGSETQYF.

This clonotype was seen more than once but under ten times. The rearrangement uses TRBV28 and TRBJ2-7; TRBD1 is a possible D gene (7 bases). The V gene's germline CDR1 is MDHEN and CDR2 SYDVKM. Between the trimmed V and J ends, which lost 7 bases and 3 bases, there was a span of 13 bases. CDR3 length equals 13 residues. Written as DNA, the CDR3 is TGTGCCAGCACCTCCCAGGGGGGCTACGAGCAGTACTTC. Amino acids: CASTSQGGYEQYF. The variable domain in full, completed from reference TRBV28 and TRBJ2-7, reads DVKVTQSSRYLVKRTGEKVFLECVQDMDHENMFWYRQDPGLGLRLIYFSYDVKMKEKGDIPEGYSVSREKKERFSLILESASTNQTSMYLCASTSQGGYEQYFGPGTRLTVT.

This clonotype was observed a handful of times. The chain recombines TRBV18 with TRBJ2-1; TRBD2 might be the D (5 bases). Germline V CDR1 and CDR2: KGHSH, LQKENI. Between the trimmed V and J ends, which lost 9 bases and 2 bases, there was a span of 11 bases. The CDR3 has 13 amino acids. DNA of the CDR3: TGTGCCAGTTTCTCCGGGGCCTACAATGAGCAGTTCTTC. It codes for CASFSGAYNEQFF.

This clonotype was recorded a few times. The chain has TRBV6-6 and TRBJ1-5; TRBD1 matches 8 bases. Germline values: CDR1 MNHNY, CDR2 SVGAGI (reference sequence). Trimming cost V 5 bases and J 2 bases; bases outside gene matches: 8. This CDR3 has 16 amino acids. The CDR3 coding sequence is TGTGCCAGCAGTCCGGGACAGGTGGGGGGCAATCAGCCCCAGCATTTT. It encodes CASSPGQVGGNQPQHF.

This clonotype was detected only a few times. V gene TRBV6-4 combines with J gene TRBJ1-6; the D is unclear. The V and J ends lost 2 bases and 0 bases respectively, with 20 bases between them. Germline lookup yields CDR1 MRHNA and CDR2 SNTAGT. CDR3 length: 20 amino acids. The CDR3 DNA sequence: TGTGCCAGCAGTGACCCATATCGGATTCGGAGGAGCTCCTATAATTCACCCCTCCACTTT. Its translation is CASSDPYRIRRSSYNSPLHF.

At least ten counts were recorded for this clonotype. The chain couples TRBV2 to TRBJ2-1; 12 nucleotides line up with TRBD2. The CDR3 consists of 15 residues. CDR1 is SNHLY, CDR2 FYNNEI, per germline. The ends lost 4 bases at V and 9 bases at J; junction bases unmatched: 7. CDR3 loop: CASSASGRASGEQFF. CDR3 bases: TGTGCCAGCAGTGCTAGCGGGAGGGCCTCCGGTGAGCAGTTCTTC.

This clonotype was picked up one time. The chain uses TRBV12-3 or TRBV12-4 and TRBJ1-6; weak D call: TRBD1 (5 bases). V was pared by 7 bases and J by 9 bases, with 10 bases between. The CDR3 contains 12 residues. The CDR3 is CASTWGGSPLHF. In DNA form, the CDR3 reads TGTGCCAGCACTTGGGGGGGTTCACCCCTCCACTTT.

In its sample, this clonotype was seen many times. The chain combines TRBV11-3 with TRBJ2-1; possibly TRBD1 or TRBD2 for D (5 bases each). V was shortened by 1 base and J by 7 bases, with 8 bases between the two germline ends. Germline CDR1 is SGHNT and CDR2 is YENEEA. The CDR3 covers 13 residues. The CDR3 bases are TGTGCCAGCAGCTTAGGAGGGGCGAATGAGCAGTTCTTC. Translated, it gives CASSLGGANEQFF.

This clonotype occurred many times. The chain joins TRBV11-2 to TRBJ2-3; 8 nucleotides match TRBD2. Germline V lookup: CDR1 SGHAT, CDR2 FQNNGV. The CDR3 sequence is 15 residues long. Trimming took 3 bases from V and 4 from J; bases not matched to a gene: 6. The CDR3 spells CASSLEGAGADTQYF. CDR3 sequence (DNA): TGTGCCAGCAGCTTGGAGGGAGCGGGGGCAGATACGCAGTATTTT.